Given below is one T cell receptor (beta chain) in context. Its antigen is still unknown. The sample belongs to a study of T-cell memory formation after mild COVID-19. Study conclusions and caveats: For contracting clones, CD4+ ones sat mainly in CM and EM, CD8+ in EMRA. Clones that shrank (day 15 to 85) were balanced CD4/CD8, whereas later expanders leaned CD4+. For second-wave clones that peaked at day 37, SARS-CoV-2 specificity went unverified. A subset of responding clones appeared in pre-infection memory, suggesting cross-reactive memory joined.

This CDR3 has 14 amino acids. Germline V CDR1 and CDR2: MRHNA, SNTAGT. V shed 4 bases and J shed 2 bases, with 10 bases lying between them. TCRdb reanalysed the 5' RACE reads using MiXCR and keeps one entry per CDR3 protein. The sample holds around 35,000 distinct CDR3 sequences, around 8% seen once. The sequence was obtained from a man aged 18 to 29 who had mild COVID-19 (a few samples of this study predate the infection). Cell type and time point are not known. The sample comprised PBMCs or a T cell subset sorted from them (not recorded which). This chain links TRBV6-4 with TRBJ2-3; the D call may be TRBD1 or TRBD2 (5 bases each). The CDR3 sequence is CASSGDGITDTQYF. CDR3 coding DNA: TGTGCCAGCAGTGGGGACGGAATCACAGATACGCAGTATTTT.